The T cell receptor beta chain described here comes from a study of T cell repertoires in cytomegalovirus infection. Study-wide background: Both CMV infection and a matching HLA type were indicated by public TCR beta signatures. The study's findings and limits: In two of eight donors, the top clonotype was HLA-C-restricted CMV-specific. Cumulative public TCR beta family frequency identified carriers of CMV plus the relevant HLA.

CDR1 and CDR2 (germline): SQVTM, ANQGSEA. The V and J ends lost 7 bases and 2 bases respectively, with 10 bases between them. This CDR3 has 12 amino acids. At least ten counts were recorded for this clonotype. Its antigen is unidentified. TCRdb reprocessed the reads via MiXCR and lists one record per CDR3 protein. The table lists hundreds of thousands of distinct CDR3 sequences, 20% to 25% of them singletons. The chain is built from TRBV29-1 and TRBJ2-3, with D perhaps TRBD2 (5 bases). The sample was CD8+ T cells from PBMCs. The sequence came from a human donor in good health (CMV status not recorded). Some clones in this sample may be carry-over from other donors' samples. The CDR3 is CSAFGNTDTQYF. CDR3 DNA sequence: TGCAGCGCGTTCGGGAACACAGATACGCAGTATTTT.